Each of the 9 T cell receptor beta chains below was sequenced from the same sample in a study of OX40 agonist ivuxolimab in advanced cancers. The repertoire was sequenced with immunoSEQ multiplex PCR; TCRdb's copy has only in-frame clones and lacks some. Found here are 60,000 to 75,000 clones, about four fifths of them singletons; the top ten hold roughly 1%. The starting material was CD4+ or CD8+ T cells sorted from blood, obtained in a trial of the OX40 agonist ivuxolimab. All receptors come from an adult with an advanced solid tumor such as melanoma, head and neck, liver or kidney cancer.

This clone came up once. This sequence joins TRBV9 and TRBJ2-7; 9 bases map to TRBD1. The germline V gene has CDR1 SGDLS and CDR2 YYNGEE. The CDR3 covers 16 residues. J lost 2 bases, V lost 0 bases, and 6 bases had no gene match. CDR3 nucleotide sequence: TGTGCCAGCAGCGTAGCTCCGACAGGGGGGCCCTACGAGCAGTACTTC. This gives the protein CASSVAPTGGPYEQYF.

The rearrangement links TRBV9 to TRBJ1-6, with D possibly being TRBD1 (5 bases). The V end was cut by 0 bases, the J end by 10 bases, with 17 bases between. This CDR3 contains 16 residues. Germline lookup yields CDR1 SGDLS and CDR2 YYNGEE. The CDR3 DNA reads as TGTGCCAGCAGCGTAGGGGGGGACCCGGTTGGCTCACCCCTCCACTTT. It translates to CASSVGGDPVGSPLHF.

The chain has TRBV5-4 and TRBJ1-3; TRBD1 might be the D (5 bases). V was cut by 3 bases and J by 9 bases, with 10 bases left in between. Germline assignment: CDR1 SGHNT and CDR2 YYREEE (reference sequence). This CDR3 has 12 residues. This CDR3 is CASSSTGGTIYF. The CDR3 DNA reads TGTGCCAGCAGCTCCACCGGGGGCACCATATATTTT.

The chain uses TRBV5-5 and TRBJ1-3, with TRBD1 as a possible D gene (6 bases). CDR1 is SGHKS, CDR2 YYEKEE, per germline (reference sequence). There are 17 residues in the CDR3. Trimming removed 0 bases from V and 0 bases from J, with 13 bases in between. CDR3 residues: CASSLAYGGHSGNTIYF. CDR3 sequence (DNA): TGTGCCAGCAGCTTGGCCTATGGGGGCCACTCTGGAAACACCATATATTTT.

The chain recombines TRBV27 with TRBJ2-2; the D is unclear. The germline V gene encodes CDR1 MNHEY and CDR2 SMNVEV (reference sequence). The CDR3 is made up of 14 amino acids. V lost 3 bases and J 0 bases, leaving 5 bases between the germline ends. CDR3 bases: TGTGCCAGCAGTTTCGAGGCGAACACCGGGGAGCTGTTTTTT. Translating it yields CASSFEANTGELFF.

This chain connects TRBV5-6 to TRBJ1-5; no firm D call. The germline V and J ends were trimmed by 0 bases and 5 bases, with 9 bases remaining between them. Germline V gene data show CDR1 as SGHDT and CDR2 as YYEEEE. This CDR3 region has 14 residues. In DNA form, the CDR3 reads TGTGCCAGCAGCTTGGCAGGCCCGGATCAGCCCCAGCATTTT. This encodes CASSLAGPDQPQHF.

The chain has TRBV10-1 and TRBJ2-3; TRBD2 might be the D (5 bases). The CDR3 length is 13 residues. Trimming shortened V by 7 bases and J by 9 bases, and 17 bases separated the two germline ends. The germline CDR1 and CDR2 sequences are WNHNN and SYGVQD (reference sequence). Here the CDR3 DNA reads TGCGCCAGCAACGGGATACGAAGCGGCACGCAGTATTTT. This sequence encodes CASNGIRSGTQYF.

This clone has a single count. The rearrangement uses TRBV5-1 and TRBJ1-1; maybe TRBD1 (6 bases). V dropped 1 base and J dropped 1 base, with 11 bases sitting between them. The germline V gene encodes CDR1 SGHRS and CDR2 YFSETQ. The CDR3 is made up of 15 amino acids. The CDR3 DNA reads TGCGCCAGCAGCTTGAGGACAGCAACGAACACTGAAGCTTTCTTT. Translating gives CASSLRTATNTEAFF.

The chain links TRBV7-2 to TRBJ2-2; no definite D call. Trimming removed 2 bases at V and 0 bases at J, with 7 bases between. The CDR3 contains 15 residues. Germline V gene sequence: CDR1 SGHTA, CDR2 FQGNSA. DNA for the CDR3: TGTGCCAGCAGCTTACGGTCGACGAACACCGGGGAGCTGTTTTTT. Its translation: CASSLRSTNTGELFF.